Sequencing of this TCR beta chain was carried out in a study of long-term antiretroviral therapy in people with HIV. The study, taken as a whole, reports: In HIV, the repertoires covered a tighter span of CDR3 lengths than in controls. Once patients were on ART, diversity went higher but still fell short of transplant donor controls. Dominant in the repertoire at all time points were clones expanded before ART.

The run of the v3.0 immunoSEQ assay was at survey level. Repertoires were generated with immunoSEQ multiplex PCR, while TCRdb's copy carries only in-frame clones and drops some. In the table there are around 18,000 clones, over 75% of which are singletons. Every one of the participants with HIV received treatment in the United States. Notes on this clone: The target antigen is unknown.

The receptor's source is a man aged 45 to 65 with HIV. The sequencing used unsorted PBMCs, collected 4.2 years after starting antiretroviral therapy.

The CDR3 region is CASGPKGGSGTEAFF. The CDR3 nucleotides read TGTGCTAGTGGGCCAAAAGGGGGCTCGGGCACTGAAGCTTTCTTT. V and J are TRBV12-5 and TRBJ1-1, with 7 bases that match TRBD1. The CDR3 contains 15 residues. With 6 bases clipped from V and 4 bases from J, the junction kept 11 bases outside the gene matches. Germline V gene lookup returns CDR1 LGHNT and CDR2 FRNRAP.